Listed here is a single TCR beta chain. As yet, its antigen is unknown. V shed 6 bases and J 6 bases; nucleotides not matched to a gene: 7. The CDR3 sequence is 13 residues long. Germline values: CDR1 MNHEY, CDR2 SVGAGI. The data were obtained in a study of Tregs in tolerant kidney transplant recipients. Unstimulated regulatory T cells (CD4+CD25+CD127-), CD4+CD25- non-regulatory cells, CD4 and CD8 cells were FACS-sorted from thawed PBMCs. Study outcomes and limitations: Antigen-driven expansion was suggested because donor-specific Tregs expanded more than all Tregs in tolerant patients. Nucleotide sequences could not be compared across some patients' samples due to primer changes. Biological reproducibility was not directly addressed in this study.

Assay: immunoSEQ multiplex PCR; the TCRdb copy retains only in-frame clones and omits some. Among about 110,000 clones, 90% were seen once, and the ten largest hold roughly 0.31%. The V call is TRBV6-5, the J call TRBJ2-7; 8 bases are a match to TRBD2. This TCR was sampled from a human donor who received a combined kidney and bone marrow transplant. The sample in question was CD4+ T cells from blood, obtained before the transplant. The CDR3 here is CASSWAGGGEQYF. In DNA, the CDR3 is TGTGCCAGCAGCTGGGCGGGGGGCGGCGAGCAGTACTTC.